In this sample, the clone carrying this T cell receptor beta chain turned up a few times. What it binds is not known. This sample is drawn from a study of CD8 T cells in ankylosing spondylitis. Study results and caveats: Reportedly, disease-linked clones are significantly enriched in ankylosing spondylitis patients' matched synovial fluid. Blood from ankylosing spondylitis patients appeared to carry a characteristic roughly eight-variant TCR beta motif. Earlier reports found some motif variants in synovial fluid and blood in reactive arthritis.

Each TCR beta library was made by quantitative 5'-RACE that incorporated molecular barcodes. TCRdb reanalysed the 5' RACE reads using MiXCR and keeps one entry per CDR3 protein. Here the sample spans about 360,000 distinct CDR3 sequences, roughly 20% being singletons. Trimming stripped 2 bases from V and 2 bases from J, with 10 bases between. The CDR3 loop spans 14 amino acids. The receptor comes from a male donor with ankylosing spondylitis or in good health (not recorded which). The V call is TRBV12-3 or TRBV12-4, the J call TRBJ2-7, with D unresolved. Sequencing used blood, either unsorted or a sorted T cell fraction (not recorded which). CDR3 DNA: TGTGCCAGCAGTTTATGGGAAGGAGCCTACGAGCAGTACTTC. Protein sequence: CASSLWEGAYEQYF.